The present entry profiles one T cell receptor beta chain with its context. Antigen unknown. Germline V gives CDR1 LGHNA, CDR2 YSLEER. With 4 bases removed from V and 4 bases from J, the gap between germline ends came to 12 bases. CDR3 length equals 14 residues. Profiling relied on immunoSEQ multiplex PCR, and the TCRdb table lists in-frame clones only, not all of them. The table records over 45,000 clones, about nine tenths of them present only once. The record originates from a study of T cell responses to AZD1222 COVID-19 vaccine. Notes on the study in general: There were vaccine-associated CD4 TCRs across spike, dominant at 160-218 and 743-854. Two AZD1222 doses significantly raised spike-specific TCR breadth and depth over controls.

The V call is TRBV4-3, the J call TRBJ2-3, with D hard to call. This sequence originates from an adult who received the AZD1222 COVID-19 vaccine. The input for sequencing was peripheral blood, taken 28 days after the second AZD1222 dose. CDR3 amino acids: CASSRSEGADTQYF. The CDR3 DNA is TGCGCCAGCAGCCGGAGCGAAGGAGCAGATACGCAGTATTTT.